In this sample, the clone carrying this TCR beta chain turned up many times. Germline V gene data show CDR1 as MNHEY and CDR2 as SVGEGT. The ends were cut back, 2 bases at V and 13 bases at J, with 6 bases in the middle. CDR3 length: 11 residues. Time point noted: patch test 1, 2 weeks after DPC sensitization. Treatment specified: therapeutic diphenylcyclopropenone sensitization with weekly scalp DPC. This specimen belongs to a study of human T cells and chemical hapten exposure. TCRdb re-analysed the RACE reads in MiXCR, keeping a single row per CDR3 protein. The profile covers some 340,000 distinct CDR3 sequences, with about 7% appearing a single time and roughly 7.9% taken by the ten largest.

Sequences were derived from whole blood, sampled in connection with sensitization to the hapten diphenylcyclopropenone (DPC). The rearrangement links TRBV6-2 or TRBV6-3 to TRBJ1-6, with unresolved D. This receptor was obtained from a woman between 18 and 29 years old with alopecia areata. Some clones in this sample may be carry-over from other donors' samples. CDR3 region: CASSYPTPLHF. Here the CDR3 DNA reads TGTGCCAGCAGTTACCCCACTCCCCTCCACTTT.